One and the same sample provided the 4 T cell receptor beta chains below, sequenced in a study of T-cell reconstitution after alpha-beta-depleted transplantation in children. For TCRbeta, the library was prepared with unique molecular identifiers. Each CDR3 protein gets one entry after TCRdb re-called the PCR reads with MiXCR. In the table there are about 610,000 distinct CDR3 sequences, roughly a tenth of which are singletons. The sequences come from PBMCs from the stem cell graft donor, collected from the stem cell graft. The receptors were sampled from a human donor who donated a stem cell graft to a child with acute myeloid leukemia.

This clonotype was seen a few times. The CDR3 DNA is TGTGCCAGCAGAGACGACCGAATTAGCGGGAGGATAGACGGGGAGCTGTTTTTT. Encoded protein: CASRDDRISGRIDGELFF. The chain links TRBV6-4 to TRBJ2-2; TRBD2 agrees at 10 bases. Per germline, CDR1 MRHNA and CDR2 SNTAGT. The CDR3 is made up of 18 amino acids. With V trimmed by 6 bases and J by 7 bases, 17 bases remained unmatched.

The table lists this clonotype with a count of one. The chain recombines TRBV2 with TRBJ2-7; 7 bases are a match to TRBD2. This CDR3 comprises 12 residues. V lost 8 bases, J lost 2 bases, and 3 bases stayed unmatched. CDR1 and CDR2 (germline): SNHLY, FYNNEI. CDR3 sequence reads: CASVSGTYEQYF. As DNA, the CDR3 is TGTGCCAGCGTCAGCGGGACCTACGAGCAGTACTTC.

This clonotype has a handful of counts. The chain combines TRBV15 with TRBJ2-1; 8 bases are shared with TRBD2. This CDR3 has 16 amino acids. CDR1 and CDR2 (germline): LNHNV, YYDKDF (reference sequence). V shed 1 base and J 7 bases; nucleotides not matched to a gene: 9. CDR3 sequence reads: CATSRVPAGVRNEQFF. The CDR3 nucleotides read TGTGCCACCAGCAGAGTCCCAGCGGGAGTAAGGAATGAGCAGTTCTTC.

The V call is TRBV5-1, the J call TRBJ1-4; TRBD1 might be the D (6 bases). V lost 5 bases to trimming and J lost 4 bases, with 12 bases between them. The CDR3 has 14 residues. From germline, CDR1 is SGHRS and CDR2 YFSETQ. As DNA, the CDR3 is TGCGCCAGCAGAGAACAGGGCGTTAATGAAAAACTGTTTTTT. Translation gives CASREQGVNEKLFF.